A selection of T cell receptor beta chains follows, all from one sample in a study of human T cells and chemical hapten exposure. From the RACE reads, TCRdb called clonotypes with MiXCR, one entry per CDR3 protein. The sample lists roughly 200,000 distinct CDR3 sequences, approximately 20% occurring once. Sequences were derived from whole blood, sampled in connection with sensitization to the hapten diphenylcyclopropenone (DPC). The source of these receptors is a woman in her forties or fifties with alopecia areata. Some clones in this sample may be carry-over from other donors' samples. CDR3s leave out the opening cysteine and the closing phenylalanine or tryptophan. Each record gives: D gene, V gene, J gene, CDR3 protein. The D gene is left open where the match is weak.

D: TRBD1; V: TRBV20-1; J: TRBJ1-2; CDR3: SASPFRTGHGYT
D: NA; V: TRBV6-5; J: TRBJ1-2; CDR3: ASRQGGYGYT
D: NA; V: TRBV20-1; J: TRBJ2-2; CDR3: SAPGVLDTGELF
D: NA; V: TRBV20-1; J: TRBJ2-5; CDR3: SARVRVETQY
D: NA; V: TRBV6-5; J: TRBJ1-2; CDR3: ASSYSKTRGANYGYT
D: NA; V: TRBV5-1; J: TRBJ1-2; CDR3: ASSSSGVSGGYT
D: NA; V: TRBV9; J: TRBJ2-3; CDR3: ASSVDTGRRTDTQY
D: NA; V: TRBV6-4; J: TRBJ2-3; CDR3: ASSDSWPATTQY
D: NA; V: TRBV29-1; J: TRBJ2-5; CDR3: SAGVGTQETQY
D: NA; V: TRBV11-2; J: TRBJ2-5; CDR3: ASSFWAGTSLETQY
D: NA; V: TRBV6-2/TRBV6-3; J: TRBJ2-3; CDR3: ASSEWTPTTQY
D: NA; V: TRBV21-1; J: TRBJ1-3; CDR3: ASSMGLKNSGNTIY
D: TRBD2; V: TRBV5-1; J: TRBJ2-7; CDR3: ASSSRWTSGMQYEQY
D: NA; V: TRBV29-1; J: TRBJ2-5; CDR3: AGADQETQY
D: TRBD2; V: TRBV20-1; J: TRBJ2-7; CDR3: SARDSGRGSYEQY
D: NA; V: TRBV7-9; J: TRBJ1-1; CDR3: ASSVYMNTEAF
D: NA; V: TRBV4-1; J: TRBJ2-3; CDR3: ASSHPSQDTQY
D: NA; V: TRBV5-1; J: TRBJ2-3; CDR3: ASSQTRPSTDTQY
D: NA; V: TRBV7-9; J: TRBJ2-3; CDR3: ASSFAGWGDTQY
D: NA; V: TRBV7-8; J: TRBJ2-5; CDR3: ASSPRGVWYQETQY
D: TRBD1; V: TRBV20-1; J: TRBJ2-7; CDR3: SARGLGTGGEQY
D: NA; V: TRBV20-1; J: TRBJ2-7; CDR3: SARAGNPEA
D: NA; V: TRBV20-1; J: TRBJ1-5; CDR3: SARGDQPQH
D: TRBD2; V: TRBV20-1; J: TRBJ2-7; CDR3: SASLLAGHYEQY
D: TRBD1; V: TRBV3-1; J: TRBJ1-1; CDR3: ASNLGGANTEAF
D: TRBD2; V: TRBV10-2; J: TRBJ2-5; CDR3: APPTTRLAGLETQY
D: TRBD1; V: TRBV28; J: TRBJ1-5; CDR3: ASRPGGAGYSNQPQH
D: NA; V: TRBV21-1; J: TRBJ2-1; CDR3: ASSKRKASGTPHYNEQF
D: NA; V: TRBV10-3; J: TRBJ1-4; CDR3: AIKGVGDEKLF
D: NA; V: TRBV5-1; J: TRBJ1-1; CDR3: ASSFWATEAF
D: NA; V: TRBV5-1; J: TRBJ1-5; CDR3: ASSLGGIEGQPQH
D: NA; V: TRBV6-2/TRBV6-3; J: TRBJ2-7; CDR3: ASSHNYEQY
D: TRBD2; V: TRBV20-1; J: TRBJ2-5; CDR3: SARLFLSGGSQETQY
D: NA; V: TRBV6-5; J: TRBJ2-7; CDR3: ASSYELRGSYEQY
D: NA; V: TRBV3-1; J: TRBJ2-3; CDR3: ASSQDSLRDTQY
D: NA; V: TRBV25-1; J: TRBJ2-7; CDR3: ASSDPGWNEQY
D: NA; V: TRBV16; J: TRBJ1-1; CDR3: ASSQFGQNTEAF
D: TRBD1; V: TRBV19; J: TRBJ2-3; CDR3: ASSRTGGADTQY
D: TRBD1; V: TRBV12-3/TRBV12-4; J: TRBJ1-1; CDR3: ASSHTTGAPHEAF
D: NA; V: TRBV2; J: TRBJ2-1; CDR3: ASRAGYSYNEQF
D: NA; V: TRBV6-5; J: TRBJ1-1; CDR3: ASSYFGGLNTEAF
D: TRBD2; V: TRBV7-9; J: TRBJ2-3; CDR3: ASARLASSTDTQY
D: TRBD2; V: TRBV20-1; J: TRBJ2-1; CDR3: SASLAGDYNEQF
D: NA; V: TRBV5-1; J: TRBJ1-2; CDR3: ASRQGLASNYGYT
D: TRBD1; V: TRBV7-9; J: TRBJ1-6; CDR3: ASSRAGGAYSPLH
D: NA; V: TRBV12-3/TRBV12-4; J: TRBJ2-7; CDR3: ASTLFGSSYEQY
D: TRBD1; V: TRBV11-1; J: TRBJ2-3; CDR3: ASSPTFGTAQNTQY
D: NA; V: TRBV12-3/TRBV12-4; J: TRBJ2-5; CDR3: ASSLTQETQY
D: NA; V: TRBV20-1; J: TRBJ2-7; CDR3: SARVSRGVYEQY
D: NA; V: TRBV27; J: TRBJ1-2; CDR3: ASSFGSGSRGYT
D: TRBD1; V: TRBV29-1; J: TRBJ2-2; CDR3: SVGWTGWNTGELF